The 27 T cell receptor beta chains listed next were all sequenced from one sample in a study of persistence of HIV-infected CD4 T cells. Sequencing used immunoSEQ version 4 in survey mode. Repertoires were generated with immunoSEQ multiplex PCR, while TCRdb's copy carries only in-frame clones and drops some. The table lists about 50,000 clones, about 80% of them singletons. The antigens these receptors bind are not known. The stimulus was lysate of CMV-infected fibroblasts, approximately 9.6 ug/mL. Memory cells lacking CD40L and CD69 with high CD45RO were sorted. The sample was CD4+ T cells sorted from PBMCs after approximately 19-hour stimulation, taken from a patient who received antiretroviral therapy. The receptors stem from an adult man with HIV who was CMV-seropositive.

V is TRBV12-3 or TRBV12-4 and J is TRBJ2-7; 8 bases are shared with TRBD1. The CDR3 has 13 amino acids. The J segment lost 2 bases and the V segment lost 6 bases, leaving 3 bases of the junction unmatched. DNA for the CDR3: TGTGCCAGCAGGTGGACAGGGACCTACGAGCAGTACTTC. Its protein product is CASRWTGTYEQYF.

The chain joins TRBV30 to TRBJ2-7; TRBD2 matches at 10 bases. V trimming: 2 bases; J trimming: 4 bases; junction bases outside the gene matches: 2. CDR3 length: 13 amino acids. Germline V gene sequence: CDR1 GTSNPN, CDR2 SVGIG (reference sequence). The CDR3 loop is CAWSLAGVYEQYF. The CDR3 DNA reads TGTGCCTGGAGTCTAGCGGGAGTGTACGAGCAGTACTTC.

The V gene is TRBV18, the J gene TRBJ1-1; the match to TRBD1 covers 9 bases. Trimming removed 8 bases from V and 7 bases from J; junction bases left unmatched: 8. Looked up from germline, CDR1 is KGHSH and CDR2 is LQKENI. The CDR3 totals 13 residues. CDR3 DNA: TGTGCCAGCCACGACAGGGGGGGAGATGAAGCTTTCTTT. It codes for CASHDRGGDEAFF.

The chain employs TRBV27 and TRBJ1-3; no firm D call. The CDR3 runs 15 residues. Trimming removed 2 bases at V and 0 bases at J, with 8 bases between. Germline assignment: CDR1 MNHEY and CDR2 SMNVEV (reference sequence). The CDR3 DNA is TGTGCCAGCAGTTTAGGTCCTTCCTCTGGAAACACCATATATTTT. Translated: CASSLGPSSGNTIYF.

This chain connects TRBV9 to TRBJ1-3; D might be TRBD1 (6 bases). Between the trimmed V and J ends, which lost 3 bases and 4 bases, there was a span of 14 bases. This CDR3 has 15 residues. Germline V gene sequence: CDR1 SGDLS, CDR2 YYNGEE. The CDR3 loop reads CASSDSTGGGNTIYF. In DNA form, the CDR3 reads TGTGCCAGCAGCGACTCGACAGGTGGGGGAAACACCATATATTTT.

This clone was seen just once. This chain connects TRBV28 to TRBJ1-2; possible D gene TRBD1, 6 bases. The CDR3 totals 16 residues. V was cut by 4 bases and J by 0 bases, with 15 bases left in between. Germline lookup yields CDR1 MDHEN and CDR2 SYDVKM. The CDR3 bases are TGTGCCAGCAGTTGGGCCCGGTGGACAGCTAACTATGGCTACACCTTC. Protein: CASSWARWTANYGYTF.

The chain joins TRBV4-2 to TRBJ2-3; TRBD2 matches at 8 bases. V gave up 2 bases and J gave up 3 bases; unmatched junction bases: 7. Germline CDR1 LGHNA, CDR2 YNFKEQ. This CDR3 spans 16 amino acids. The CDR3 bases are TGTGCCAGCAGCCAATCCAGGGCTAGCGGGACAGATACGCAGTATTTT. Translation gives CASSQSRASGTDTQYF.

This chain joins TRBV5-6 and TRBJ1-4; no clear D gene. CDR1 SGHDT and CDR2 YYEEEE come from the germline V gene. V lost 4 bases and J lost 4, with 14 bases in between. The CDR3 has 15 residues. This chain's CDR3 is CASSPRVGLNEKLFF. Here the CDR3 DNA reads TGTGCCAGCAGCCCCCGGGTAGGCCTTAATGAAAAACTGTTTTTT.

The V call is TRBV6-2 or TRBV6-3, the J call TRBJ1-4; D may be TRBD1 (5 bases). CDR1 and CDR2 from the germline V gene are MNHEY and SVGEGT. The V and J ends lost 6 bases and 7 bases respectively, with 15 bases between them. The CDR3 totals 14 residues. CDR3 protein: CASSPTGRGEKLFF. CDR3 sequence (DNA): TGTGCCAGCAGCCCCACAGGCCGTGGTGAAAAACTGTTTTTT.

The CDR3 sequence is CASSKEIGGNYGYTF. For the CDR3, the DNA is TGCGCCAGCAGCAAAGAGATCGGGGGGAACTATGGCTACACCTTC. V gene TRBV5-1 combines with J gene TRBJ1-2; tentatively, D is TRBD1 (5 bases). The CDR3 totals 15 residues. Trimming stripped 4 bases from V and 2 bases from J, with 15 bases between. Germline values: CDR1 SGHRS, CDR2 YFSETQ.

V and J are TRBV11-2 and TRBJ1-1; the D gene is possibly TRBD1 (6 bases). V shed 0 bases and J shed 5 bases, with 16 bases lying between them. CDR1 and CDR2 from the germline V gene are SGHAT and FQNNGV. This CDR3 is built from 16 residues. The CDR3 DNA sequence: TGTGCCAGCAGCTTAGATGGGTGGGGGGCTGATACTGAAGCTTTCTTT. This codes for CASSLDGWGADTEAFF.

The DNA of the CDR3 is TGTGCCAGCAGCTTACGCCAGGGACCTATGAACACTGAAGCTTTCTTT. The encoded protein is CASSLRQGPMNTEAFF. The genes are TRBV7-2 and TRBJ1-1; D is perhaps TRBD1 (5 bases). This CDR3 is built from 16 residues. The V gene's germline CDR1 is SGHTA and CDR2 FQGNSA. V lost 2 bases to trimming and J lost 0 bases, with 13 bases between them.

CDR3 loop: CASSFGLAGVSEQYF. CDR3 sequence (DNA): TGTGCCAGCAGTTTCGGACTAGCGGGAGTATCCGAGCAGTACTTC. This chain links TRBV6-5 with TRBJ2-7, with 13 positions matching TRBD2. The CDR3 has 15 residues. Germline trimming cut 4 bases from V and 6 bases from J; bases unmatched to any gene: 6. The germline gives CDR1 MNHEY, CDR2 SVGAGI.

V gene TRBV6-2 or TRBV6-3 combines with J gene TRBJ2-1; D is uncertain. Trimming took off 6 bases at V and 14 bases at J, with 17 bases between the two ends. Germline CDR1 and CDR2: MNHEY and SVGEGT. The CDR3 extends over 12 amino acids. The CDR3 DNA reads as TGTGCCAGCAGCCCCCGTGTTCATATGGAGTTCTTC. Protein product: CASSPRVHMEFF.

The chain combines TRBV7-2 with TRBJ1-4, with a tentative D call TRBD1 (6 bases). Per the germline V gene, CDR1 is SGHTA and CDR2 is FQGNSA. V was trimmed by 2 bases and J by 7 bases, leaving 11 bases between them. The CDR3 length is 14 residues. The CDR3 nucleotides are TGTGCCAGCAGCTTAAGTACAGGGAGTGAAAAACTGTTTTTT. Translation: CASSLSTGSEKLFF.

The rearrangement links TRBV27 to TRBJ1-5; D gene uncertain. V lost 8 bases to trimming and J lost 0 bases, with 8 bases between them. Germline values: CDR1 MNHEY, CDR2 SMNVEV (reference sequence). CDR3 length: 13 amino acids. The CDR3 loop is CASRLNSNQPQHF. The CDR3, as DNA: TGTGCCAGCCGACTTAATAGCAATCAGCCCCAGCATTTT.

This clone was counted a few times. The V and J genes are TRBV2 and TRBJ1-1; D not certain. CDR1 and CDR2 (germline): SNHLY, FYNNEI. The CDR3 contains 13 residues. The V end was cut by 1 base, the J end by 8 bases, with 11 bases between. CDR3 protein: CASSEGRQVEAFF. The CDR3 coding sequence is TGTGCCAGCAGTGAAGGGAGACAAGTAGAAGCTTTCTTT.

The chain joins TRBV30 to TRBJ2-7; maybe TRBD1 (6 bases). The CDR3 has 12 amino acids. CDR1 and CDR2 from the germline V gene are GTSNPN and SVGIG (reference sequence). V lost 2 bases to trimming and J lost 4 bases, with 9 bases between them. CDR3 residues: CAWSHQGYEQYF. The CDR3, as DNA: TGTGCCTGGAGTCATCAGGGGTACGAGCAGTACTTC.

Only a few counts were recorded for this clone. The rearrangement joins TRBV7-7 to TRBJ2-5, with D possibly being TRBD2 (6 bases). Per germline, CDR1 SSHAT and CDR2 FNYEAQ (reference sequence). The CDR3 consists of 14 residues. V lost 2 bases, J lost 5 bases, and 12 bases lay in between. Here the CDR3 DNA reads TGTGCCAGCAGCTTAACGGGAGTGGGGGAGACCCAGTACTTC. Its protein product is CASSLTGVGETQYF.

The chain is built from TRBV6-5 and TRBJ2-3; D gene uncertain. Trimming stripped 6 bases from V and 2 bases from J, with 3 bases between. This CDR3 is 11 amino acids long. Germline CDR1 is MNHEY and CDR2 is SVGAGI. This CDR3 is CASRDTDTQYF. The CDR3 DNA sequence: TGTGCCAGCAGGGACACAGATACGCAGTATTTT.

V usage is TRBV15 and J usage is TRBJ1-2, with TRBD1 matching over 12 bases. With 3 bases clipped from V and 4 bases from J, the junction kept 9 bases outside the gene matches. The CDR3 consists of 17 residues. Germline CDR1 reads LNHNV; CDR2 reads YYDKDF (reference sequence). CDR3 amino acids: CATSRGTGGANPYGYTF. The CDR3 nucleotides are TGTGCCACCAGCAGGGGGACAGGGGGCGCAAACCCCTATGGCTACACCTTC.

The CDR3 spells CASTPFLGHMNTEAFF. CDR3 DNA: TGTGCCAGCACCCCCTTTTTGGGTCATATGAACACTGAAGCTTTCTTT. This chain links TRBV6-6 with TRBJ1-1, with D unresolved. The CDR3 consists of 16 residues. The ends were cut back, 7 bases at V and 0 bases at J, with 18 bases in the middle. CDR1 is MNHNY, CDR2 SVGAGI, per germline (reference sequence).

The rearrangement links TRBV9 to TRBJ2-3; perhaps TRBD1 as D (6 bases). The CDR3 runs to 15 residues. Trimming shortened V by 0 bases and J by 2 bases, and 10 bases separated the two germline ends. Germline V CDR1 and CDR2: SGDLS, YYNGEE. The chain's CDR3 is CASSVVAGATDTQYF. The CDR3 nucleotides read TGTGCCAGCAGCGTAGTGGCAGGGGCCACAGATACGCAGTATTTT.

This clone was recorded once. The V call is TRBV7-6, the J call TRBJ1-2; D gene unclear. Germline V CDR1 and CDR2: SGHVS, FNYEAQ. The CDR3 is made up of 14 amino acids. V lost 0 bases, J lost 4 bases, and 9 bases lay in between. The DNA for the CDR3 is TGTGCCAGCAGCTTAGCAACGGAGACCTATGGCTACACCTTC. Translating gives CASSLATETYGYTF.

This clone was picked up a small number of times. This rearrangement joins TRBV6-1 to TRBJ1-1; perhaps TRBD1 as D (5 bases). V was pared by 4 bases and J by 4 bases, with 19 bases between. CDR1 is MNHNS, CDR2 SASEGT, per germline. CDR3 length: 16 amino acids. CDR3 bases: TGTGCCAGCAGTGCCGCGTCCGGGGGGAAAGGCACTGAAGCTTTCTTT. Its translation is CASSAASGGKGTEAFF.

In nucleotides, the CDR3 is TGCAGCGCTGAGGGGGACAGCCTCTATGGCTACACCTTC. It codes for CSAEGDSLYGYTF. The V gene is TRBV29-1, the J gene TRBJ1-2, with TRBD1 matching 7 bases. The CDR3 extends over 13 amino acids. Germline V gene lookup returns CDR1 SQVTM and CDR2 ANQGSEA. With V trimmed by 7 bases and J by 4 bases, 9 bases remained unmatched.

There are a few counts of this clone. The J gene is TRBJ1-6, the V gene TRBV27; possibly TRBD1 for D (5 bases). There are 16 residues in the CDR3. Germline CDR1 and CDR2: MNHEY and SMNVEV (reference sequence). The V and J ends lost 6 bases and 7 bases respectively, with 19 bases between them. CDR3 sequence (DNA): TGTGCCAGCAGGTCATCCCCCCGGGGCACAAATTCACCCCTCCACTTT. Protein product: CASRSSPRGTNSPLHF.